Below, 19 T cell receptor beta chains from the same sample are listed, as sequenced in a study of cytomegalovirus exposure and HLA in healthy donors. Use of 60 Vbeta and 13 Jbeta primers characterized the PCR. The data were produced by immunoSEQ multiplex PCR, yet TCRdb's version contains in-frame clones alone and is incomplete. Of around 140,000 clones listed, 75% to 80% are singletons. The sequencing input was PBMCs. These receptor sequences come from a male donor in good health and CMV-seronegative.

V gene TRBV15 combines with J gene TRBJ1-2; a weak D match, TRBD1 (5 bases). The germline CDR1 and CDR2 sequences are LNHNV and YYDKDF (reference sequence). Trimming removed 5 bases at V and 0 bases at J, with 10 bases between. CDR3 length: 14 amino acids. CDR3 sequence reads: CATSRGLTNYGYTF. The CDR3 DNA follows: TGTGCCACCAGCCGGGGACTTACTAACTATGGCTACACCTTC.

This clone showed up just once. The genes are TRBV19 and TRBJ2-5; 8 nucleotides align to TRBD1. This CDR3 comprises 15 residues. Germline V gives CDR1 LNHDA, CDR2 SQIVND (reference sequence). V shed 3 bases and J 3 bases; nucleotides not matched to a gene: 6. As DNA, the CDR3 is TGTGCCAGTAGTATGGACAGGGCATATGAAGAGACCCAGTACTTC. Translating it yields CASSMDRAYEETQYF.

The V gene is TRBV5-4, the J gene TRBJ2-5; the D is unclear. The V gene lost 4 bases and the J gene lost 0 bases, with 10 bases spanning the gap. Germline V gene data show CDR1 as SGHNT and CDR2 as YYREEE (reference sequence). The CDR3 has 14 residues. The CDR3, as DNA: TGTGCCAGCAGCGACACCCTGTACCAAGAGACCCAGTACTTC. It translates to CASSDTLYQETQYF. The complete variable domain, with remaining parts taken from reference TRBV5-4 and TRBJ2-5, reads ETGVTQSPTHLIKTRGQQVTLRCSSQSGHNTVSWYQQALGQGPQFIFQYYREEENGRGNFPPRFSGLQFPNYSSELNVNALELDDSALYLCASSDTLYQETQYFGPGTRLLVL.

This chain connects TRBV18 to TRBJ2-1, with a tentative D call TRBD1 (6 bases). Germline V gene sequence: CDR1 KGHSH, CDR2 LQKENI. V lost 6 bases, J lost 10 bases, and 10 bases lay in between. The CDR3 extends over 11 amino acids. CDR3 DNA sequence: TGTGCCAGCTCTCCTCAGGGGGAGCAGTTCTTC. As protein: CASSPQGEQFF.

CDR3 DNA: TGTGCCAGCAGCGTAGGGGGGGGCCTCGCAGATACGCAGTATTTT. Translating it yields CASSVGGGLADTQYF. The chain is built from TRBV9 and TRBJ2-3, with a weak D call TRBD2 (7 bases). The CDR3 sequence is 15 residues long. CDR1 is SGDLS and CDR2 is YYNGEE in the germline V gene. V was shortened by 0 bases and J by 4 bases, with 12 bases between the two germline ends.

The rearrangement uses TRBV5-1 and TRBJ2-3, with 11 bases lining up with TRBD2. The CDR3 loop spans 16 amino acids. In germline, CDR1 is SGHRS, CDR2 YFSETQ. After removal of 2 bases from V and 4 bases from J, the junction contained 6 bases not matched to a gene. DNA of the CDR3: TGCGCCAGCAGCTTACCGACTAGCGGGGTGGCAGATACGCAGTATTTT. Its translation: CASSLPTSGVADTQYF.

The chain uses TRBV30 and TRBJ2-7; unclear D gene. V shed 1 base and J shed 3 bases, with 7 bases lying between them. This CDR3 contains 12 residues. Looked up from germline, CDR1 is GTSNPN and CDR2 is SVGIG (reference sequence). The CDR3 nucleotides read TGTGCCTGGAGTGGACACCTCTACGAGCAGTACTTC. Translated: CAWSGHLYEQYF. The whole variable domain, filled in from reference TRBV30 and TRBJ2-7, reads SQTIHQWPATLVQPVGSPLSLECTVEGTSNPNLYWYRQAAGRGLQLLFYSVGIGQISSEVPQNLSASRPQDRQFILSSKKLLLSDSGFYLCAWSGHLYEQYFGPGTRLTVT.

The table lists this clone with a count of one. The chain links TRBV5-1 to TRBJ2-7; no firm D call. V shed 0 bases and J shed 2 bases, with 9 bases lying between them. Germline CDR1 reads SGHRS; CDR2 reads YFSETQ. The CDR3 length is 14 residues. In DNA, the CDR3 is TGCGCCAGCAGCTTGGAGGCGGTTACCTACGAGCAGTACTTC. This translates into CASSLEAVTYEQYF. The full variable domain, with the rest looked up from reference TRBV5-1 and TRBJ2-7, is KAGVTQTPRYLIKTRGQQVTLSCSPISGHRSVSWYQQTPGQGLQFLFEYFSETQRNKGNFPGRFSGRQFSNSRSEMNVSTLELGDSALYLCASSLEAVTYEQYFGPGTRLTVT.

V usage is TRBV5-1 and J usage is TRBJ2-1; TRBD2 is a possible D gene (6 bases). V was cut by 0 bases and J by 4 bases, with 14 bases left in between. Germline assignment: CDR1 SGHRS and CDR2 YFSETQ. The CDR3 is 16 residues long. CDR3 nucleotides: TGCGCCAGCAGCTTGGTGGGCGGGGAGATTTACAATGAGCAGTTCTTC. Its translation is CASSLVGGEIYNEQFF. The variable domain in full, completed from reference TRBV5-1 and TRBJ2-1, reads KAGVTQTPRYLIKTRGQQVTLSCSPISGHRSVSWYQQTPGQGLQFLFEYFSETQRNKGNFPGRFSGRQFSNSRSEMNVSTLELGDSALYLCASSLVGGEIYNEQFFGPGTRLTVL.

The rearrangement uses TRBV15 and TRBJ2-1; possibly TRBD2 for D (5 bases). This CDR3 contains 13 residues. The V gene's germline CDR1 is LNHNV and CDR2 YYDKDF (reference sequence). Deletions cut 5 bases from V and 8 bases from J, with 13 bases between. The CDR3 is CATSGYSDHEQFF. CDR3 DNA sequence: TGTGCCACCAGCGGATATAGCGATCATGAGCAGTTCTTC.

The V and J genes are TRBV7-2 and TRBJ2-5, with a possible D match to TRBD2 (6 bases). The CDR3 loop spans 15 amino acids. V lost 7 bases and J 2 bases, leaving 17 bases between the germline ends. From germline, CDR1 is SGHTA and CDR2 FQGNSA. Written as DNA, the CDR3 is TGTGCCAGCACCTTCCGGGTGGGGGGACAAGAGACCCAGTACTTC. Translated: CASTFRVGGQETQYF.

The CDR3 DNA follows: TGTGCCAGCAGCTTAGTACAGGGGTTGGAAGAGACCCAGTACTTC. This sequence encodes CASSLVQGLEETQYF. The chain is built from TRBV7-2 and TRBJ2-5; 7 nucleotides line up with TRBD1. The V and J ends lost 1 base and 3 bases, in that order; junction bases with no gene match: 5. The CDR3 is 15 residues long. Germline CDR1 SGHTA, CDR2 FQGNSA.

The V and J genes are TRBV7-2 and TRBJ2-7, with TRBD2 identical over 12 bases. Germline loops: CDR1 SGHTA, CDR2 FQGNSA. Trimming took 5 bases from V and 0 from J; bases not matched to a gene: 2. There are 15 residues in the CDR3. The CDR3 region has the DNA TGTGCCAGCAGCCCGACTAGCGGGGGCTCCTACGAGCAGTACTTC. Translated, it gives CASSPTSGGSYEQYF.

The chain carries TRBV10-3 and TRBJ2-3; TRBD2 might be the D (7 bases). CDR3 length equals 15 residues. With 10 bases removed from V and 2 bases from J, the gap between germline ends came to 19 bases. Germline V gene sequence: CDR1 ENHRY, CDR2 SYGVKD. In DNA, the CDR3 is TGTGCCACCAGCACATCGCGGGGGCTCACAGATACGCAGTATTTT. Its protein is CATSTSRGLTDTQYF.

This clone was seen a handful of times. Other nucleotide sequences from this sample produce the same CDR3. This rearrangement joins TRBV9 to TRBJ1-2; a possible D gene is TRBD1 (6 bases). The V gene lost 4 bases and the J gene lost 8 bases, with 24 bases spanning the gap. CDR3 length: 16 amino acids. Looked up from germline, CDR1 is SGDLS and CDR2 is YYNGEE. The CDR3 DNA reads as TGTGCCAGCAGCCCTTCCCTCCAGGGGACTATGGAAGGCTACACCTTC. Translation: CASSPSLQGTMEGYTF.

The chain employs TRBV5-1 and TRBJ2-5, with TRBD1 matching 7 bases. Trimming took 3 bases from V and 3 from J; bases not matched to a gene: 2. The CDR3 has 13 residues. Germline V gene sequence: CDR1 SGHRS, CDR2 YFSETQ. The CDR3 DNA reads TGCGCCAGCAGCTACGACAGGGAAGAGACCCAGTACTTC. Translation: CASSYDREETQYF.

CDR3 protein: CASSLMGRGNTEAFF. The CDR3 DNA sequence: TGTGCCAGCAGTTTAATGGGCAGGGGGAACACTGAAGCTTTCTTT. The V and J genes are TRBV27 and TRBJ1-1, with a weak D call TRBD1 (6 bases). The CDR3 runs to 15 residues. V lost 2 bases, J lost 1 base, and 11 bases lay in between. Germline V gene lookup returns CDR1 MNHEY and CDR2 SMNVEV (reference sequence).

This clone occurred once. The chain links TRBV6-1 to TRBJ1-6, with 7 bases aligning to TRBD1. J was trimmed by 6 bases and V by 8 bases; bases with no gene match: 10. The CDR3 loop spans 15 amino acids. CDR1 is MNHNS and CDR2 is SASEGT in the germline V gene. Here the CDR3 reads CASRRDSFFNSPLHF. The CDR3 nucleotides are TGTGCCAGCCGAAGGGACAGTTTCTTTAATTCACCCCTCCACTTT.

The chain is built from TRBV9 and TRBJ2-1; a possible D gene is TRBD2 (6 bases). Germline V CDR1 and CDR2: SGDLS, YYNGEE. There are 14 residues in the CDR3. The germline V and J ends were trimmed by 4 bases and 8 bases, with 16 bases remaining between them. The CDR3: CASSPYMGEDEQFF. CDR3 in DNA: TGTGCCAGCAGCCCCTACATGGGGGAGGATGAGCAGTTCTTC.